The clone carrying this T cell receptor (beta chain) was recorded at least ten times. Its antigen is currently unknown. The sample originates from a study of molecular identifiers for immune sequencing clone quantification. For the study at large: In the replicates, RNA derived from roughly 20,000 or 100,000 naive CD8 cells was divided into five parts, and four were sequenced. The study, taken as a whole, reports: A shared barcode on identical TCR molecules could lead to underestimated sizes for highly expanded clones.

TCRdb independently ran MiXCR on the PCR reads; one entry per CDR3 protein. The sample lists a few hundred thousand distinct CDR3 sequences; approximately 25% were seen once. Libraries for naive CD8 T cells, which were made from about 20,000 to 1,000,000 sorted cells, drew on 10%, 30% or 50% of the RNA. The CD8+CD4-CCR7+CD45RA+ phenotype defined the sorted naive CD8 T cells. The specimen was naive CD8+ T cells from blood, with Jurkat cell RNA spiked in. Sample subset: FACS-sorted CD8+CD4-CCR7+CD45RA+ naive T cells. The clonotype was recovered from a human donor in good health. Some libraries in this study had Jurkat cell RNA spiked in.

CDR3: CSVEAPPTGNTEAFF. In nucleotides, the CDR3 is TGCAGCGTTGAAGCCCCACCGACAGGGAACACTGAAGCTTTCTTT. V usage is TRBV29-1 and J usage is TRBJ1-1, with D possibly TRBD1 on 6 matching bases. Germline V gene sequence: CDR1 SQVTM, CDR2 ANQGSEA. CDR3 length: 15 amino acids. Between the trimmed V and J ends, which lost 1 base and 1 base, there was a span of 13 bases.